The sequence of this T cell receptor (beta chain) was determined in a study of blood T cell repertoires in COVID-19. Study-wide background: COVID-19 samples collected from the United States, Italy and Spain covered acute and convalescent phases.

Participants reported their clinical history, and cohort assignment relied on those reports. The CDR3 is 15 residues long. Germline-derived CDR1 and CDR2 are MNHEY and SVGAGI. The ends lost 7 bases at V and 0 bases at J; junction bases unmatched: 5. In the original processing: Amplification of reference gene primers provided the estimated nucleated cell counts. Assay: immunoSEQ multiplex PCR; the TCRdb copy retains only in-frame clones and omits some. For V, J and clone size, that table is used; D and trimming come from the DNA. The table lists around 310,000 clones, about 90% of them singletons. The sequence was collected from a woman younger than 45 who had recovered from COVID-19. Sequenced: PBMCs or T cells enriched from blood (not recorded which). The gene calls are TRBV6-5 and TRBJ2-1, with 8 bases fitting TRBD1. The CDR3 loop reads CASTHRGSSYNEQFF. The DNA of the CDR3 is TGTGCCAGCACCCACAGGGGGAGCTCCTACAATGAGCAGTTCTTC.